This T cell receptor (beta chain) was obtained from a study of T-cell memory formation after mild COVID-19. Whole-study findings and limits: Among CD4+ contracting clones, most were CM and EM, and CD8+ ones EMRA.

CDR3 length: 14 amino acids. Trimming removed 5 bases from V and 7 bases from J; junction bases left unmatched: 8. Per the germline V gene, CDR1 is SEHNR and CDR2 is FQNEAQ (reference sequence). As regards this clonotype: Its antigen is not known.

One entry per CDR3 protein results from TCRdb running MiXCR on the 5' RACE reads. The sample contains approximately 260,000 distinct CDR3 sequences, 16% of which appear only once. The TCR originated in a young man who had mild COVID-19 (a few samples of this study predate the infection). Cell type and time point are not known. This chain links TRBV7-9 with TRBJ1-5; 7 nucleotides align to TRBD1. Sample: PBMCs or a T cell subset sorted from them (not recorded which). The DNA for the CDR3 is TGTGCCAGCAGCCCAGGGGCAGGGGGACAGCCCCAGCATTTT. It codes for CASSPGAGGQPQHF.